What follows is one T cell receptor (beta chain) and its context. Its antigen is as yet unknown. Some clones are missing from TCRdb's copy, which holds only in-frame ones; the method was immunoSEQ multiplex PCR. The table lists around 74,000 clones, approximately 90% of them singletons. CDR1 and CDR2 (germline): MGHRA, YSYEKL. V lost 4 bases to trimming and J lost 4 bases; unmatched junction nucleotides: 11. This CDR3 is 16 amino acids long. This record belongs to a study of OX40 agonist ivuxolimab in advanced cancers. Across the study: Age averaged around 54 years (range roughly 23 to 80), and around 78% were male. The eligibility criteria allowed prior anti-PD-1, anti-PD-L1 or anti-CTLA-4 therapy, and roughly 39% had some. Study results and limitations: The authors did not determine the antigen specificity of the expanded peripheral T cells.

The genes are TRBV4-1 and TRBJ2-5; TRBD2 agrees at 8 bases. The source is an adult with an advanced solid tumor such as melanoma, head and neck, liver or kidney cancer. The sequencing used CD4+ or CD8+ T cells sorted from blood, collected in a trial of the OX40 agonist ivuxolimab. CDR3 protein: CASSPAVAGLGETQYF. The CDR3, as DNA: TGCGCCAGCAGCCCAGCGGTAGCGGGGCTAGGAGAGACCCAGTACTTC.